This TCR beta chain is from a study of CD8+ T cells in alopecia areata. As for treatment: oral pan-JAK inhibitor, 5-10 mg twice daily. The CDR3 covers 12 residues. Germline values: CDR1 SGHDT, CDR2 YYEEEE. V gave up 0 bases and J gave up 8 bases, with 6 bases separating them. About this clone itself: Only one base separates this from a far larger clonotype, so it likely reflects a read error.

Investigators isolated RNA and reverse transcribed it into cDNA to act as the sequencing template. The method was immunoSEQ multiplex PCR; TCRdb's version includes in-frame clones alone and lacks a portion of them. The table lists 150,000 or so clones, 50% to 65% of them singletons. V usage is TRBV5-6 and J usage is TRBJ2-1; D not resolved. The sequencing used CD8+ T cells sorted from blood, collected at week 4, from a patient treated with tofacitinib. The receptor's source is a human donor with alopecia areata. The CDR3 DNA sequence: TGTGCCAGCAGCTTGGTTGGCTATGAGCAGTTCTTC. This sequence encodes CASSLVGYEQFF.